The clone carrying this TCR beta chain was observed a few times. Its target is unknown. This sample was taken from a study of CD8 T cells in ankylosing spondylitis. Points from the study as a whole: For ankylosing spondylitis blood, a TCR beta motif of several highly homologous variants appeared characteristic. Disease-linked clones were CD8+ and relatively rare in peripheral blood. In ankylosing spondylitis patients, matched synovial fluid reportedly showed significant enrichment of disease-linked clones.

Making use of molecular barcodes, quantitative 5'-RACE generated TCR beta libraries. TCRdb passed the 5' RACE reads through MiXCR, listing each CDR3 protein once. The table has 670,000 or so distinct CDR3 sequences, under 20% seen once. The CDR3 is 12 residues long. Germline V gene lookup returns CDR1 SEHNR and CDR2 FQNEAQ (reference sequence). Trimming took 5 bases from V and 3 from J, leaving 5 bases between them. The TCR sequence derives from a male donor with ankylosing spondylitis. This chain joins TRBV7-9 and TRBJ1-5; D not certain. The sample was blood, either unsorted or a sorted T cell fraction (not recorded which). CDR3 residues: CASSHPNQPQHF. DNA of the CDR3: TGTGCCAGCAGCCATCCCAATCAGCCCCAGCATTTT.